These T cell receptor beta chains were read from a single sample in a study of blood T cells in healthy people across ages. MiXCR, applied by TCRdb to the 5' RACE reads, yields one record per CDR3 protein. The sample lists roughly 800,000 distinct CDR3 sequences; roughly 60% were seen once. Material for sequencing was blood. Every receptor here comes from a man aged 25-45 years in good health. Both conserved end residues are part of each CDR3. D genes are given only for firm matches. Where a row states a size, it is once, few, many or the class of an expanded clone; other rows omit it.

size	D	J	V	CDR3	DNA
.	.	TRBJ2-7	TRBV7-2	CASSLAHLSPPSEQYF	TGTGCCAGCAGCTTAGCGCATCTTAGCCCCCCGAGTGAGCAGTACTTC
few	.	TRBJ2-2	TRBV11-1	CASSLMRGTGELFF	TGTGCCAGCAGCTTAATGAGAGGCACCGGGGAGCTGTTTTTT
.	.	TRBJ2-3	TRBV7-2	CASSIGLPTTDTQYF	TGTGCCAGCAGCATCGGACTCCCGACCACAGATACGCAGTATTTT
.	.	TRBJ1-4	TRBV11-1	CASSLTGDPTNEKLFF	TGTGCCAGCAGCTTGACGGGGGACCCAACTAATGAAAAACTGTTTTTT
.	.	TRBJ1-2	TRBV6-6	CASRGVEGYGYTF	TGTGCCAGCAGGGGAGTCGAGGGATATGGCTACACCTTC
.	.	TRBJ1-1	TRBV4-2	CASSQRGREAFF	TGTGCCAGCAGCCAAAGGGGTAGGGAAGCTTTCTTT
.	.	TRBJ1-4	TRBV6-6	CASNKGATNEKLFF	TGTGCCAGCAATAAGGGAGCAACTAATGAAAAACTGTTTTTT
few	.	TRBJ2-7	TRBV7-2	CASSLAWDSQPYEQYF	TGTGCCAGCAGCTTAGCCTGGGACTCTCAACCTTACGAGCAGTACTTC
.	TRBD2	TRBJ2-7	TRBV10-3	CAISELLAGEIGYEQYF	TGTGCCATCAGTGAGTTGCTAGCGGGGGAAATTGGTTACGAGCAGTACTTC
once	.	TRBJ2-1	TRBV20-1	CSASIGGEGEQFF	TGCAGTGCTAGCATCGGGGGAGAGGGTGAGCAGTTCTTC
.	.	TRBJ2-1	TRBV5-1	CASRSDLTSVFSNEQFF	TGCGCCAGCAGGTCGGACCTGACGTCGGTGTTCTCCAATGAGCAGTTCTTC
few	.	TRBJ1-1	TRBV4-3	CASSQDRTHEAFF	TGCGCCAGCAGCCAAGACAGGACCCACGAAGCTTTCTTT
.	.	TRBJ1-2	TRBV4-2	CASSQVPQTANYGYTF	TGTGCCAGCAGCCAAGTCCCACAGACAGCTAACTATGGCTACACCTTC
few	.	TRBJ2-7	TRBV7-9	CASSLSQSSYEQYF	TGTGCCAGCAGCCTGTCACAGAGCTCCTACGAGCAGTACTTC
.	.	TRBJ2-7	TRBV20-1	CSAREQSYEQYF	TGCAGTGCTAGAGAACAGAGCTACGAGCAGTACTTC
.	.	TRBJ2-7	TRBV30	CAWSSPRAGMRNEQYF	TGTGCCTGGAGTAGCCCACGGGCAGGGATGAGGAACGAGCAGTACTTC
few	TRBD2	TRBJ2-1	TRBV20-1	CSARDRLAGGNEQFF	TGCAGTGCTAGAGATCGTCTAGCGGGGGGTAATGAGCAGTTCTTC
.	.	TRBJ1-1	TRBV29-1	CSVIQNTEAFF	TGCAGCGTTATCCAGAACACTGAAGCTTTCTTT
few	.	TRBJ2-1	TRBV27	CASSLEVPSYNEQFF	TGTGCCAGCAGTTTGGAGGTTCCCTCCTACAATGAGCAGTTCTTC
.	.	TRBJ1-1	TRBV5-1	CASKAEVNTEAFF	TGCGCCAGCAAGGCAGAGGTGAACACTGAAGCTTTCTTT
.	TRBD2	TRBJ2-1	TRBV6-2/TRBV6-3	CASTFGLAVSYNEQFF	TGTGCCAGCACCTTCGGACTAGCGGTCTCCTACAATGAGCAGTTCTTC
.	.	TRBJ1-2	TRBV20-1	CSARDPGYGYTF	TGCAGTGCTAGAGATCCGGGGTATGGCTACACCTTC
.	.	TRBJ1-2	TRBV30	CAWSPDSYYGYTF	TGTGCCTGGAGTCCGGACAGTTACTATGGCTACACCTTC
.	.	TRBJ2-1	TRBV7-2	CASSNAGGEQFF	TGTGCCAGCAGCAACGCAGGAGGTGAGCAGTTCTTC
.	.	TRBJ2-7	TRBV24-1	CATSIGSSYEQYF	TGTGCCACCTCCATAGGGAGCTCCTACGAGCAGTACTTC
.	.	TRBJ2-3	TRBV7-9	CASSLSRDTDTQYF	TGTGCCAGCAGCTTGAGCAGGGACACAGATACGCAGTATTTT
few	.	TRBJ2-5	TRBV20-1	CSASGVQETQYF	TGCAGTGCTAGCGGGGTCCAAGAGACCCAGTACTTC
.	TRBD2	TRBJ2-1	TRBV29-1	CSVVPGLASGPYNEQFF	TGCAGCGTTGTCCCTGGATTGGCTAGCGGGCCTTACAATGAGCAGTTCTTC
few	.	TRBJ2-2	TRBV6-2/TRBV6-3	CASSENSGHSRGELFF	TGTGCCAGCAGCGAGAATAGCGGCCATTCGCGGGGGGAGCTGTTTTTT